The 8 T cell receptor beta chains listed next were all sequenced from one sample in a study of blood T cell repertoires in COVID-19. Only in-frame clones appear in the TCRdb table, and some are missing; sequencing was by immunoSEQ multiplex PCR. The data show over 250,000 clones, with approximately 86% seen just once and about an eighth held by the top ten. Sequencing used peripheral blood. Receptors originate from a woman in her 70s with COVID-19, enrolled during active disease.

DNA of the CDR3: TGTGCCAGCAGCTTAGGAGCGGGGTCCTCCTACGAGCAGTACTTC. This codes for CASSLGAGSSYEQYF. V gene TRBV13 combines with J gene TRBJ2-7; 7 bases are a match to TRBD2. Per the germline V gene, CDR1 is PRHDT and CDR2 is FYEKMQ (reference sequence). V was clipped by 0 bases and J by 0 bases; unmatched bases: 2. The CDR3 loop spans 15 amino acids.

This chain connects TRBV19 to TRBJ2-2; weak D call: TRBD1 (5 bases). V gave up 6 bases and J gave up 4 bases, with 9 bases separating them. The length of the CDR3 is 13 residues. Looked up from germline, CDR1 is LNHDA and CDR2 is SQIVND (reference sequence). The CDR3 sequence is CASRYRSTGELFF. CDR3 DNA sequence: TGTGCCAGTAGGTACAGGAGCACCGGGGAGCTGTTTTTT.

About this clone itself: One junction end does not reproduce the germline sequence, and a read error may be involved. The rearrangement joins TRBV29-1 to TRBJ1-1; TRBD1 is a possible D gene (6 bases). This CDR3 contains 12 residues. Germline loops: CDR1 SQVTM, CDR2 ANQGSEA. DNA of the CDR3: TGCAGCGTTGGAACAGGGCCGAACACCCCGAACTTT. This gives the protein CSVGTGPNTPNF. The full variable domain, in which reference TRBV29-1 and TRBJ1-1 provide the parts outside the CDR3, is SAVISQKPSRDICQRGTSLTIQCQVDSQVTMMFWYRQQPGQSLTLIATANQGSEATYESGFVIDKFPISRPNLTFSTLTVSNMSPEDSSIYLCSVGTGPNTPNFGQGTRLTVV.

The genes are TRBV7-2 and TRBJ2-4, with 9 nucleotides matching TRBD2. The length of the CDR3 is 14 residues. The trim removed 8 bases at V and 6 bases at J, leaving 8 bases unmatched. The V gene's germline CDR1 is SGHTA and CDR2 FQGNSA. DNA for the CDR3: TGTGCCAGCCGGGAGGCGGGGGGGGGAAACATTCAGTACTTC. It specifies CASREAGGGNIQYF.

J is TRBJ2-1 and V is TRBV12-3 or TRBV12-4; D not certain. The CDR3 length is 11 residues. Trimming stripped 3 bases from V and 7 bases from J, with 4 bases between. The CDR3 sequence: CASSFRNEQFF. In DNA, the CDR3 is TGTGCCAGCAGTTTCAGGAATGAGCAGTTCTTC.

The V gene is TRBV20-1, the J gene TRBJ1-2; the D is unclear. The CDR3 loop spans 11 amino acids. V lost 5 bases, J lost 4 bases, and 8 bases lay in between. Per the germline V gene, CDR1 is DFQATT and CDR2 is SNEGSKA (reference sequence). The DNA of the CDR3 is TGCAGTGCTGCAGAATCCTATGGCTACACCTTC. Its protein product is CSAAESYGYTF.

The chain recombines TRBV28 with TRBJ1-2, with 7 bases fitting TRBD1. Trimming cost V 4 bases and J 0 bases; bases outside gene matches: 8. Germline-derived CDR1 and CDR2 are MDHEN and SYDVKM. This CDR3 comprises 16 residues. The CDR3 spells CASSSMGQGANYGYTF. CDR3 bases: TGTGCCAGCAGTTCCATGGGGCAGGGGGCTAACTATGGCTACACCTTC.

This CDR3 is CSVEEGANEQFF. In nucleotides, the CDR3 is TGCAGCGTTGAGGAGGGGGCGAATGAGCAGTTCTTC. This rearrangement joins TRBV29-1 to TRBJ2-1, with D perhaps TRBD1 (7 bases). The ends were cut back, 3 bases at V and 7 bases at J, with 10 bases in the middle. The CDR3 sequence is 12 residues long. Germline V gene sequence: CDR1 SQVTM, CDR2 ANQGSEA.